These 6 T cell receptor beta chains share one sample of origin, sequenced in a study of blood T cell repertoires in COVID-19. Only in-frame clones appear in the TCRdb table, and some are missing; sequencing was by immunoSEQ multiplex PCR. Altogether 150,000 or so clones are present, 80% to 90% being singletons, with the ten largest covering about 1.6%. The sequencing input was peripheral blood. The receptors here all came from a woman aged 60-75 years with acute or convalescent COVID-19.

The gene calls are TRBV7-9 and TRBJ2-7; perhaps TRBD2 as D (6 bases). The CDR3 runs 14 residues. The germline V gene has CDR1 SEHNR and CDR2 FQNEAQ (reference sequence). V lost 3 bases and J lost 4, with 13 bases in between. CDR3 nucleotide sequence: TGTGCCAGCAGCTTCGGGGAGGCGAATTACGAGCAGTACTTC. Residues: CASSFGEANYEQYF.

This chain connects TRBV6-1 to TRBJ1-4; TRBD1 matches at 8 bases. Trimming at V came to 3 bases and at J to 7 bases, leaving 4 bases not matched to a gene. The CDR3 is made up of 14 amino acids. Germline V gene data show CDR1 as MNHNS and CDR2 as SASEGT. CDR3 DNA: TGTGCCAGCAGTGACGGGACAGGTGGTGAAAAACTGTTTTTT. This sequence encodes CASSDGTGGEKLFF.

The chain links TRBV10-1 to TRBJ1-5; maybe TRBD1 (5 bases). Germline V gives CDR1 WNHNN, CDR2 SYGVQD (reference sequence). The V gene lost 0 bases and the J gene lost 0 bases, with 12 bases spanning the gap. The CDR3 is 17 residues long. The CDR3 loop is CASSESGAANSNQPQHF. The DNA of the CDR3 is TGCGCCAGCAGTGAGTCAGGGGCAGCTAATAGCAATCAGCCCCAGCATTTT.

The chain combines TRBV19 with TRBJ1-1; 8 nucleotides align to TRBD1. Germline V gene lookup returns CDR1 LNHDA and CDR2 SQIVND (reference sequence). The CDR3 sequence is 16 residues long. V was pared by 5 bases and J by 1 base, with 9 bases of the junction left unmatched. CDR3 sequence: CASSPRVGQENTEAFF. The CDR3 coding sequence is TGTGCCAGTAGTCCTAGAGTGGGACAGGAGAACACTGAAGCTTTCTTT.

This sequence joins TRBV15 and TRBJ2-1; TRBD2 matches 8 bases. The germline gives CDR1 LNHNV, CDR2 YYDKDF (reference sequence). The ends lost 0 bases at V and 5 bases at J; junction bases unmatched: 9. The CDR3 is 17 amino acids. CDR3 nucleotides: TGTGCCACCAGCAGAGAGTTTCCCGGGGGGGGCAACAATGAGCAGTTCTTC. It encodes CATSREFPGGGNNEQFF.

The rearrangement joins TRBV30 to TRBJ1-6; 7 positions match TRBD1. Germline CDR1 is GTSNPN and CDR2 is SVGIG (reference sequence). CDR3 length: 21 amino acids. V was pared by 2 bases and J by 2 bases, with 21 bases of the junction left unmatched. For the CDR3, the DNA is TGTGCCTGGAGTCCTTCCCGTGTGACAGGGTTTAAGGTTCCCTATAATTCACCCCTCCACTTT. It is translated as CAWSPSRVTGFKVPYNSPLHF.